Each of the 15 T cell receptor beta chains below was sequenced from the same sample in a study of PD-L1 blockade in urothelial cancer. TCRdb's table, derived via immunoSEQ multiplex PCR, lists solely in-frame clones and lacks some. The top ten clones hold 1% to 1.5% of a sample with tens of thousands of clones, approximately 84% of them seen once. Specified time point: pretreatment peripheral blood. The sample was PBMCs, taken around atezolizumab (anti-PD-L1) treatment. The receptors were sampled from a middle-aged man with urothelial cancer.

The rearrangement joins TRBV11-2 to TRBJ2-1, with 8 bases identical to TRBD1. The CDR3 contains 16 residues. Trimming at V came to 2 bases and at J to 5 bases, leaving 8 bases not matched to a gene. CDR1 and CDR2 from the germline V gene are SGHAT and FQNNGV. The CDR3: CASSLLGQGSDNEQFF. The CDR3 DNA reads TGTGCCAGCAGCTTACTTGGACAGGGATCCGACAATGAGCAGTTCTTC.

J is TRBJ2-7 and V is TRBV5-4; maybe TRBD1 (5 bases). This CDR3 has 13 amino acids. Trimming took off 0 bases at V and 6 bases at J, with 10 bases between the two ends. Germline V gives CDR1 SGHNT, CDR2 YYREEE (reference sequence). The CDR3 spells CASSLGGRAEQYF. The DNA of the CDR3 is TGTGCCAGCAGCTTGGGGGGCAGGGCCGAGCAGTACTTC.

The chain uses TRBV19 and TRBJ1-1, with D tentatively TRBD1 (5 bases). Per germline, CDR1 LNHDA and CDR2 SQIVND (reference sequence). The CDR3 loop spans 14 amino acids. The germline V and J ends were trimmed by 7 bases and 7 bases, with 19 bases remaining between them. The chain's CDR3 is CASKKSGALIEAFF. The CDR3 bases are TGTGCCAGTAAAAAGTCTGGGGCCTTGATTGAAGCTTTCTTT.

This chain links TRBV29-1 with TRBJ2-3; TRBD2 agrees at 9 bases. CDR3 length: 18 residues. V was pared by 6 bases and J by 6 bases, with 22 bases of the junction left unmatched. From germline, CDR1 is SQVTM and CDR2 ANQGSEA. The CDR3 DNA is TGCAGCGTCGCTTATGTGCGGACAGCGGGGGGAACTGGGGATACGCAGTATTTT. Translating gives CSVAYVRTAGGTGDTQYF.

The chain joins TRBV2 to TRBJ2-7; TRBD1 aligns across 7 bases. J was trimmed by 2 bases and V by 6 bases; bases with no gene match: 7. CDR3 length: 14 residues. Germline assignment: CDR1 SNHLY and CDR2 FYNNEI. The DNA for the CDR3 is TGTGCCAGCAGCACGGCCGGGACAGCCTACGAGCAGTACTTC. This codes for CASSTAGTAYEQYF. The variable domain in full, completed from reference TRBV2 and TRBJ2-7, reads EPEVTQTPSHQVTQMGQEVILRCVPISNHLYFYWYRQILGQKVEFLVSFYNNEISEKSEIFDDQFSVERPDGSNFTLKIRSTKLEDSAMYFCASSTAGTAYEQYFGPGTRLTVT.

The chain employs TRBV30 and TRBJ2-3; 9 bases line up with TRBD2. The CDR3 extends over 16 amino acids. Looked up from germline, CDR1 is GTSNPN and CDR2 is SVGIG (reference sequence). V dropped 0 bases and J dropped 1; count of bases not matched to a gene: 5. Here the CDR3 reads CAWSVDAGGGTDTQYF. The CDR3 nucleotides are TGTGCCTGGAGTGTCGATGCGGGAGGGGGCACAGATACGCAGTATTTT. The whole variable domain, remainder taken from reference TRBV30 and TRBJ2-3, is SQTIHQWPATLVQPVGSPLSLECTVEGTSNPNLYWYRQAAGRGLQLLFYSVGIGQISSEVPQNLSASRPQDRQFILSSKKLLLSDSGFYLCAWSVDAGGGTDTQYFGPGTRLTVL.

The chain has TRBV27 and TRBJ2-2, with D uncertain. CDR1 is MNHEY, CDR2 SMNVEV, per germline (reference sequence). The CDR3 runs to 12 residues. Trimming took off 6 bases at V and 5 bases at J, with 7 bases between the two ends. DNA for the CDR3: TGTGCCAGCAGCTTGCAGACCGGGGAGCTGTTTTTT. It encodes CASSLQTGELFF.

The chain joins TRBV28 to TRBJ2-7, with 9 bases aligning to TRBD2. V shed 5 bases, J shed 0 bases, and the junction held 5 bases outside the gene matches. Germline V gene sequence: CDR1 MDHEN, CDR2 SYDVKM. CDR3 length equals 15 residues. In nucleotides, the CDR3 is TGTGCCAGCAGTCCCCTGACTAGCGGCTCCTACGAGCAGTACTTC. Translated, it gives CASSPLTSGSYEQYF. Full variable domain (outside the CDR3, taken from reference TRBV28 and TRBJ2-7): DVKVTQSSRYLVKRTGEKVFLECVQDMDHENMFWYRQDPGLGLRLIYFSYDVKMKEKGDIPEGYSVSREKKERFSLILESASTNQTSMYLCASSPLTSGSYEQYFGPGTRLTVT.

The chain uses TRBV5-8 and TRBJ1-2; no clear D gene. Trimming cost V 4 bases and J 4 bases, with 14 bases left between them. Germline values: CDR1 SGHTS, CDR2 YDEGEE. The CDR3 runs 14 residues. CDR3 amino acids: CASSPRLILYGYTF. The DNA of the CDR3 is TGTGCCAGCAGCCCACGACTGATCCTCTATGGCTACACCTTC.

The chain employs TRBV7-9 and TRBJ2-1; D is possibly TRBD2 (5 bases). In germline, CDR1 is SEHNR, CDR2 FQNEAQ (reference sequence). This CDR3 is built from 15 residues. Trimming pared 5 bases from V and 7 bases from J, leaving 18 bases between. The CDR3, as DNA: TGTGCCAGCAGCCCCGGGGTGTACTCGGGTAATGAGCAGTTCTTC. This translates into CASSPGVYSGNEQFF. Supplemented by reference TRBV7-9 and TRBJ2-1, the full variable domain reads DTGVSQNPRHKITKRGQNVTFRCDPISEHNRLYWYRQTLGQGPEFLTYFQNEAQLEKSRLLSDRFSAERPKGSFSTLEIQRTEQGDSAMYLCASSPGVYSGNEQFFGPGTRLTVL.

This clone was detected once. The CDR3 coding sequence is TGTGCCAGCAGTAGCGGCTGGCAGAGCTCCTATAATTCACCCCTCCACTTT. It codes for CASSSGWQSSYNSPLHF. The chain recombines TRBV27 with TRBJ1-6; no definite D call. Trimming cost V 5 bases and J 0 bases, with 14 bases left between them. The CDR3 totals 17 residues. The germline V gene has CDR1 MNHEY and CDR2 SMNVEV (reference sequence).

The V and J genes are TRBV6-6 and TRBJ1-2, with a weak D call TRBD1 (5 bases). CDR1 MNHNY and CDR2 SVGAGI come from the germline V gene (reference sequence). Trimming removed 2 bases from V and 3 bases from J, with 13 bases in between. The CDR3 spans 15 residues. CDR3 bases: TGTGCCAGCAGTTACAGGGGAAGTATTTACTATGGCTACACCTTC. Translated: CASSYRGSIYYGYTF.

This chain connects TRBV18 to TRBJ2-1, with TRBD1 matching 8 bases. This CDR3 has 16 amino acids. Per germline, CDR1 KGHSH and CDR2 LQKENI. V was clipped by 0 bases and J by 6 bases; unmatched bases: 7. CDR3 region: CASSPPSGGAFNEQFF. For the CDR3, the DNA is TGTGCCAGCTCACCACCCTCAGGGGGCGCGTTCAATGAGCAGTTCTTC.

The CDR3 spells CASTMRESRYNEQFF. As DNA, the CDR3 is TGTGCCAGCACTATGCGGGAGTCCCGTTACAATGAGCAGTTCTTC. The chain employs TRBV6-5 and TRBJ2-1; 7 nucleotides agree with TRBD2. The CDR3 covers 15 residues. V gave up 7 bases and J gave up 4 bases; unmatched junction bases: 10. Germline assignment: CDR1 MNHEY and CDR2 SVGAGI.

CDR3 DNA: TGTGCCAGCAGCTTAGGTTCAGGTCGCTACGAGCAGTACTTC. Its translation: CASSLGSGRYEQYF. The V call is TRBV7-2, the J call TRBJ2-7; D gene uncertain. CDR3 length: 14 residues. The germline V and J ends were trimmed by 1 base and 3 bases, with 10 bases remaining between them. The germline CDR1 and CDR2 sequences are SGHTA and FQGNSA.